The text below deals with one TCR beta chain. In germline, CDR1 is SGHTA, CDR2 FQGNSA. The ends were cut back, 2 bases at V and 4 bases at J, with 16 bases in the middle. CDR3 length: 16 residues. The record originates from a study of blood T cell repertoires in COVID-19. Overall study: T cells, B-cell-depleted T cells, or PBMCs supplied cDNA or gDNA.

Per the original data handling: How many nucleated cells were present was estimated from reference gene primer amplification. Sequencing was performed with immunoSEQ multiplex PCR; in TCRdb, only in-frame clones are kept and a portion is missing. V, J and clone size are taken as reported in that table, and D and trimming were inferred from the DNA itself. The sample shows about 43,000 clones, roughly 87% of them seen only once. This sequence was found in a woman of 80 years or more with active COVID-19. The genes are TRBV7-2 and TRBJ2-3; D is possibly TRBD1 (5 bases). Sample: peripheral blood. CDR3 bases: TGTGCCAGCAGCTTACGAGGCGCAGGGCTTCCAGATACGCAGTATTTT. Encoded protein: CASSLRGAGLPDTQYF.